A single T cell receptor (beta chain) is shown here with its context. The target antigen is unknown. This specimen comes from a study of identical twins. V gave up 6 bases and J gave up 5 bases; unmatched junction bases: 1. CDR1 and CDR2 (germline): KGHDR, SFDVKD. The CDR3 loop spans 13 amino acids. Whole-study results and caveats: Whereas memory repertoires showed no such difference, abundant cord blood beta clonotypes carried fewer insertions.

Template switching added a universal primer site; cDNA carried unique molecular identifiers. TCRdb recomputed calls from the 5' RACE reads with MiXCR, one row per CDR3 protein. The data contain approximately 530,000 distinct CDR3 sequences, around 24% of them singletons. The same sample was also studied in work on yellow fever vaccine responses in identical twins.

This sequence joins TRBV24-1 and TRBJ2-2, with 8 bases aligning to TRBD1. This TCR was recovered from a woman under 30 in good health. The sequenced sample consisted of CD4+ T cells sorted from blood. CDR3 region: CATSRQGTGELFF. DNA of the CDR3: TGTGCCACCAGTCGACAGGGGACCGGGGAGCTGTTTTTT.